This passage covers 31 T cell receptor beta chains from one sample sequenced in a study of blood T cell repertoires in COVID-19 (dated by TCRdb to the early 2020s). Library method: the immunoSEQ multiplex PCR assay. Held by TCRdb, this immuneACCESS table contains in-frame sequences only and omits some clones. Under half of the omission traces to an unresolved V gene where checked; the cause of the rest is unknown. Counted in this sample were 250,000 to 400,000 clones; about 89% of them appeared once. The top ten clones comprise less than 6% of the sample. The material sequenced was PBMCs or T cells enriched from blood (not recorded which). Receptors were obtained from a woman in her thirties who had recovered from COVID-19.

The chain uses TRBV5-1 and TRBJ2-7; 9 bases line up with TRBD1. There are 14 residues in the CDR3. Germline CDR1 SGHRS, CDR2 YFSETQ. V lost 4 bases, J lost 6 bases, and 8 bases stayed unmatched. CDR3 in DNA: TGCGCCAGCAGCATAGGGACAGGGCGCCGCGAGCAGTACTTC. Translation gives CASSIGTGRREQYF.

This chain uses TRBV5-4 with TRBJ2-3; 10 bases align to TRBD2. Trimming cost V 4 bases and J 2 bases; bases outside gene matches: 16. Germline loops: CDR1 SGHNT, CDR2 YYREEE (reference sequence). CDR3 size: 19 residues. In DNA form, the CDR3 reads TGTGCCAGCAGCGATTCTAGTCTAGCGGGGGTGGTCACCACAGATACGCAGTATTTT. This sequence encodes CASSDSSLAGVVTTDTQYF.

The V call is TRBV3-1 (or the pseudogene TRBV3-2), the J call TRBJ1-2; D is uncertain. The length of the CDR3 is 14 residues. Germline V gives CDR1 LGHDT, CDR2 YNNKEL (reference sequence). The V gene lost 0 bases and the J gene lost 0 bases, with 5 bases spanning the gap. The CDR3 reads CASSQEQTNYGYTF. CDR3 nucleotide sequence: TGTGCCAGCAGCCAAGAGCAGACTAACTATGGCTACACCTTC.

This chain links TRBV27 with TRBJ2-5; possibly TRBD2 for D (5 bases). Trimming left V 3 bases short and J 5 bases short, with 16 bases between. Germline V lookup: CDR1 MNHEY, CDR2 SMNVEV (reference sequence). This CDR3 is built from 15 residues. CDR3 DNA sequence: TGTGCCAGCAGTTTGTACGGGCGGCCGGGGGAGACCCAGTACTTC. It is translated as CASSLYGRPGETQYF.

J is TRBJ1-3 and V is TRBV29-1; D remains unclear. The CDR3 sequence is 13 residues long. Trimming removed 6 bases at V and 0 bases at J, with 9 bases between. Germline loops: CDR1 SQVTM, CDR2 ANQGSEA. The CDR3 loop reads CSVGPSSGNTIYF. The CDR3 nucleotides are TGCAGCGTGGGCCCCAGCTCTGGAAACACCATATATTTT.

V and J are TRBV5-4 and TRBJ1-1; D is uncertain. The CDR3 extends over 14 amino acids. The germline V gene has CDR1 SGHNT and CDR2 YYREEE (reference sequence). The V end was cut by 3 bases, the J end by 1 base, with 10 bases between. CDR3 amino acids: CASSSRDWNTEAFF. CDR3 coding DNA: TGTGCCAGCAGCTCCCGGGATTGGAACACTGAAGCTTTCTTT.

The chain is built from TRBV6-5 and TRBJ2-7, with a weak D call TRBD2 (5 bases). The CDR3 is made up of 14 amino acids. V lost 3 bases to trimming and J lost 5 bases, with 14 bases between them. CDR1 is MNHEY, CDR2 SVGAGI, per germline. CDR3 coding DNA: TGTGCCAGCAGTTATGGGAGACCCTCAGACGAGCAGTACTTC. Translating it yields CASSYGRPSDEQYF.

The V gene is TRBV28, the J gene TRBJ1-6; tentatively, D is TRBD1 (5 bases). The germline V and J ends were trimmed by 4 bases and 10 bases, with 17 bases remaining between them. Germline-derived CDR1 and CDR2 are MDHEN and SYDVKM. This CDR3 comprises 15 residues. The CDR3 region has the DNA TGTGCCAGCAGTTCGCCGGGGGGGGAGGGATCACCCCTCCACTTT. This translates into CASSSPGGEGSPLHF.

V gene TRBV2 combines with J gene TRBJ1-1, with D possibly being TRBD1 (5 bases). The ends were cut back, 3 bases at V and 0 bases at J, with 8 bases in the middle. Germline CDR1 is SNHLY and CDR2 is FYNNEI. The CDR3 is 14 amino acids. CDR3 in DNA: TGTGCCAGCAGTGACAGGGTCATGAACACTGAAGCTTTCTTT. It specifies CASSDRVMNTEAFF.

This clone was observed a single time. This chain connects TRBV15 to TRBJ1-3; 12 positions agree with TRBD1. Germline V gene data show CDR1 as LNHNV and CDR2 as YYDKDF (reference sequence). V was clipped by 5 bases and J by 3 bases; unmatched bases: 5. The CDR3 is 16 residues long. CDR3 in amino acids: CATSGTGGGNGNTIYF. CDR3 coding DNA: TGTGCCACCAGCGGGACAGGGGGCGGGAATGGAAACACCATATATTTT.

The J gene is TRBJ1-2, the V gene TRBV2, with 12 bases lining up with TRBD1. The CDR3 sequence is 15 residues long. Unmatched junction bases numbered 3, after V lost 3 bases and J lost 4 bases. Germline V gene sequence: CDR1 SNHLY, CDR2 FYNNEI. The CDR3 loop reads CASSEGQGAFYGYTF. In DNA form, the CDR3 reads TGTGCCAGCAGTGAGGGACAGGGGGCGTTCTATGGCTACACCTTC.

The genes are TRBV18 and TRBJ2-5; TRBD1 matches at 10 bases. Per germline, CDR1 KGHSH and CDR2 LQKENI. The V segment lost 5 bases and the J segment 4 bases; nucleotides outside the gene matches: 13. The CDR3 length is 17 residues. The CDR3 here is CASSVRQGALEGETQYF. The CDR3 DNA reads TGTGCCAGCTCAGTGCGACAGGGGGCGTTAGAAGGAGAGACCCAGTACTTC.

The CDR3 nucleotides are TGTGCCAGCAGCTTAAGGGACAGGGGGTTGACGGGTGAGCAGTACTTC. Protein product: CASSLRDRGLTGEQYF. The rearrangement joins TRBV11-2 to TRBJ2-7; 11 bases are shared with TRBD1. The CDR3 is 16 residues long. With 2 bases clipped from V and 7 bases from J, the junction kept 10 bases outside the gene matches. Germline V gene sequence: CDR1 SGHAT, CDR2 FQNNGV.

The chain joins TRBV4-1 to TRBJ2-5; tentatively, D is TRBD2 (6 bases). This CDR3 spans 16 amino acids. The germline gives CDR1 MGHRA, CDR2 YSYEKL. Trimming removed 4 bases at V and 5 bases at J, with 20 bases between. In nucleotides, the CDR3 is TGCGCCAGCAGCCCCCTCGGCGGGGCGGCGGAGGAGACCCAGTACTTC. The encoded protein is CASSPLGGAAEETQYF.

The V call is TRBV6-5, the J call TRBJ1-2; tentative D call: TRBD1 (6 bases). Deletions cut 9 bases from V and 0 bases from J, with 11 bases between. The CDR3 runs 13 residues. CDR1 is MNHEY, CDR2 SVGAGI, per germline. For the CDR3, the DNA is TGTGCCAGTACTAGGGGGACTAACTATGGCTACACCTTC. It codes for CASTRGTNYGYTF.

J is TRBJ1-2 and V is TRBV12-3 or TRBV12-4; tentatively, D is TRBD1 (6 bases). V gave up 6 bases and J gave up 4 bases, with 12 bases separating them. This CDR3 is built from 13 residues. The DNA of the CDR3 is TGTGCCAGCAGCCATGGGGGCGGCTATGGCTACACCTTC. This codes for CASSHGGGYGYTF.

This chain connects TRBV4-3 to TRBJ2-1, with TRBD2 as a possible D gene (5 bases). The V and J ends lost 0 bases and 0 bases respectively, with 12 bases between them. The CDR3 contains 17 residues. Germline V gene sequence: CDR1 LGHNA, CDR2 YSLEER. CDR3 region: CASSQESGGGSYNEQFF. The CDR3 DNA reads TGCGCCAGCAGCCAAGAAAGCGGCGGAGGCTCCTACAATGAGCAGTTCTTC.

This sequence joins TRBV21-1 and TRBJ2-7; the DNA was not used to check the table's D call, TRBD1. TRBV21-1 is deemed a pseudogene. The CDR3 totals 12 residues. The CDR3 is CASSRQDYEQYF. The DNA for the CDR3 is TGTGCCAGCAGCAGACAGGACTACGAGCAGTACTTC.

Concerning this clone itself: An end of the junction does not agree with germline; a read error may underlie this. The chain carries TRBV6-5 and TRBJ2-7, with 7 positions matching TRBD1. CDR3 length equals 10 residues. Per the germline V gene, CDR1 is MNHEY and CDR2 is SVGAGI. CDR3 sequence reads: CAAGGYEQYF. In nucleotides, the CDR3 is TGCGCGGCAGGGGGCTACGAGCAGTACTTC.

The V and J genes are TRBV19 and TRBJ2-7; 8 nucleotides agree with TRBD1. Germline V lookup: CDR1 LNHDA, CDR2 SQIVND (reference sequence). V lost 3 bases to trimming and J lost 3 bases; unmatched junction nucleotides: 7. The CDR3 covers 15 residues. CDR3 nucleotides: TGTGCCAGTAGTATCCAGGGGGCGCGAGGCTACGAGCAGTACTTC. Encoded protein: CASSIQGARGYEQYF.

This chain uses TRBV4-1 with TRBJ2-1; 13 bases line up with TRBD2. CDR1 and CDR2 from the germline V gene are MGHRA and YSYEKL. The length of the CDR3 is 16 residues. V trimming: 0 bases; J trimming: 7 bases; junction bases outside the gene matches: 3. For the CDR3, the DNA is TGCGCCAGCAGCCAAGAAGGACTAGCGGGGGAGAATGAGCAGTTCTTC. This translates into CASSQEGLAGENEQFF.

The chain uses TRBV7-8 and TRBJ2-1; 12 bases align to TRBD2. CDR1 and CDR2 (germline): SGHVS, FQNEAQ. Losses at the gene ends were 4 bases for V and 6 bases for J; bases not matched to a gene: 7. The CDR3 covers 16 residues. DNA of the CDR3: TGTGCCAGCAGCTCAACGGGGACTAGCGGGCGCAATGAGCAGTTCTTC. Translation gives CASSSTGTSGRNEQFF.

This clone was counted between two and nine times. This sequence joins TRBV24-1 and TRBJ2-3, with D tentatively TRBD1 (5 bases). The V gene's germline CDR1 is KGHDR and CDR2 SFDVKD. The V and J ends lost 2 bases and 5 bases respectively, with 16 bases between them. The CDR3 spans 16 residues. The CDR3 DNA follows: TGTGCCACCAGTGATTCTGGTGGGGCCTCGGGAGATACGCAGTATTTT. This codes for CATSDSGGASGDTQYF.

The chain links TRBV15 to TRBJ1-1; D is possibly TRBD1 (5 bases). Trimming stripped 5 bases from V and 2 bases from J, with 24 bases between. Germline V lookup: CDR1 LNHNV, CDR2 YYDKDF (reference sequence). The CDR3 is 18 residues long. The CDR3 is CATSAGRQRIPFNTEAFF. The CDR3 region has the DNA TGTGCCACCAGCGCAGGAAGACAGAGGATCCCATTTAACACTGAAGCTTTCTTT. The full variable domain, its missing parts supplied by reference TRBV15 and TRBJ1-1, is DAMVIQNPRYQVTQFGKPVTLSCSQTLNHNVMYWYQQKSSQAPKLLFHYYDKDFNNEADTPDNFQSRRPNTSFCFLDIRSPGLGDTAMYLCATSAGRQRIPFNTEAFFGQGTRLTVV.

V gene TRBV6-5 combines with J gene TRBJ2-1; D is unclear. CDR1 is MNHEY, CDR2 SVGAGI, per germline. The CDR3 runs to 13 residues. V was shortened by 6 bases and J by 1 base, with 7 bases between the two germline ends. CDR3 protein: CASSLRSYNEQFF. CDR3 nucleotides: TGTGCCAGCAGCCTGCGATCCTACAATGAGCAGTTCTTC.

The V and J genes are TRBV4-3 and TRBJ1-3, with a tentative D call TRBD1 (5 bases). This CDR3 has 13 amino acids. The V end was cut by 0 bases, the J end by 8 bases, with 8 bases between. Germline values: CDR1 LGHNA, CDR2 YSLEER. CDR3 protein: CASSQDRGYTIYF. In DNA, the CDR3 is TGCGCCAGCAGCCAAGATAGGGGTTACACCATATATTTT.

The chain is built from TRBV27 and TRBJ1-3; TRBD1 matches 7 bases. The germline V gene encodes CDR1 MNHEY and CDR2 SMNVEV (reference sequence). The CDR3 totals 13 residues. V lost 7 bases, J lost 2 bases, and 2 bases stayed unmatched. The CDR3 loop reads CASTDRAGNTIYF. DNA for the CDR3: TGTGCCAGCACCGACAGGGCTGGAAACACCATATATTTT.

This chain links TRBV9 with TRBJ1-2; possible D gene TRBD1, 5 bases. Germline V gives CDR1 SGDLS, CDR2 YYNGEE. The CDR3 runs to 14 residues. Trimming left V 3 bases short and J 2 bases short, with 11 bases between. The CDR3 is CASSGTTGNYGYTF. The CDR3 DNA is TGTGCCAGCAGCGGGACAACGGGCAACTATGGCTACACCTTC.

The rearrangement links TRBV12-3 or TRBV12-4 to TRBJ2-7; a weak D match, TRBD1 (5 bases). The CDR3 length is 13 residues. The V gene lost 1 base and the J gene lost 4 bases, with 8 bases spanning the gap. CDR3 bases: TGTGCCAGCAGTTTAGGACAGCATTACGAGCAGTACTTC. Its translation is CASSLGQHYEQYF.

V usage is TRBV28 and J usage is TRBJ2-2; 8 bases map to TRBD1. Germline assignment: CDR1 MDHEN and CDR2 SYDVKM. The ends lost 3 bases at V and 4 bases at J; junction bases unmatched: 7. The CDR3 consists of 16 residues. The CDR3 sequence is CASSFRPGGLTGELFF. For the CDR3, the DNA is TGTGCCAGCAGTTTCCGGCCAGGGGGCCTCACCGGGGAGCTGTTTTTT.

The V gene is TRBV2, the J gene TRBJ1-2; D not resolved. The CDR3 contains 13 residues. Deletions cut 6 bases from V and 8 bases from J, with 16 bases between. Looked up from germline, CDR1 is SNHLY and CDR2 is FYNNEI. CDR3 amino acids: CASRRSGLGGYTF. CDR3 DNA sequence: TGTGCCAGCAGGAGGAGCGGTCTGGGGGGCTACACCTTC.